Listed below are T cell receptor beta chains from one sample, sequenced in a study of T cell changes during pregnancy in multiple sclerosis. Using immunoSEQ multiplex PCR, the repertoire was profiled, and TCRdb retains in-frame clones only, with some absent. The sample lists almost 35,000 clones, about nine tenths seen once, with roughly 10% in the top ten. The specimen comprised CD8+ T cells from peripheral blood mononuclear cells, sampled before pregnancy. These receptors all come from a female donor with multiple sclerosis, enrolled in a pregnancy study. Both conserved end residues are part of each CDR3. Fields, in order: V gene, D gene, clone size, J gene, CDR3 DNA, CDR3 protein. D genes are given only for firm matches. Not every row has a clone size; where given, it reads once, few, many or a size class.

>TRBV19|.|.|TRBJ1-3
TGTGCCAGTAGTATTACAGACAGCTCTGGAAACACCATATATTTT
CASSITDSSGNTIYF
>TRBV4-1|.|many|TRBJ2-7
TGCGCCAGCAGCCAAGAACCCGGGGGCTCCTACGAGCAGTACTTC
CASSQEPGGSYEQYF
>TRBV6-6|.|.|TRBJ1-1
TGTGCCAGCAGTTACCAGGGTTTCTCTGAAGCTTTCTTT
CASSYQGFSEAFF
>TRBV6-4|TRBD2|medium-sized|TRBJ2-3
TGTGCCAGCAGTGATACTAGCGGGGGTTCAGATACGCAGTATTTT
CASSDTSGGSDTQYF
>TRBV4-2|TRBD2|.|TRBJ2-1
TGTGCCAGCAGCCAGTACCTTCCGGGGGGGCAAGACAATGAGCAGTTCTTC
CASSQYLPGGQDNEQFF
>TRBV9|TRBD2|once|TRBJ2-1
TGTGCCAGCAGCGTAGAGACGACTAGCGGGAACAATGAGCAGTTCTTC
CASSVETTSGNNEQFF
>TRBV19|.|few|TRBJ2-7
TGTGCCAGTAGTATACATGAAGGAGGAGGCTCCTACGAGCAGTACTTC
CASSIHEGGGSYEQYF
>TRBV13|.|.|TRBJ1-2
TGTGCCAGCAGCTTAGGGATTTTAGACTATGGCTACACCTTC
CASSLGILDYGYTF
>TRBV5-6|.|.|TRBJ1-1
TGTGCCAGCAGCTCTCCCGGCCAGGGCACTGAAGCTTTCTTT
CASSSPGQGTEAFF
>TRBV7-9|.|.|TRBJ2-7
TGTGCCAGCAGCTTTGGCAGTTGGGAGCAGTACTTC
CASSFGSWEQYF
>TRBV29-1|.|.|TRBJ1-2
TGCAGCGTTGTCTCCAGGGTTAGCTATGGCTACACCTTC
CSVVSRVSYGYTF
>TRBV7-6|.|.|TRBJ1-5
TGTGCCAGCAGCTACGACAGCCATCAGCCCCAGCATTTT
CASSYDSHQPQHF
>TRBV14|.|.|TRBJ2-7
TGTGCCAGCAGCCAAGGCGGGGCCACCTACGAGCAGTACTTC
CASSQGGATYEQYF
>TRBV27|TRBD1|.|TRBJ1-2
TGTGCCAGCAGTTTAACAGGGGGAAGTTTAGGTGAAGGCTACACCTTC
CASSLTGGSLGEGYTF
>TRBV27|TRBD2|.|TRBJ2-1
TGTGCCAGCGCCCCGGGGGGACCCTACAATGAGCAGTTCTTC
CASAPGGPYNEQFF
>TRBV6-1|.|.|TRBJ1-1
TGTGCCAGCAGCTTCCCTCGTGAAGCTTTCTTT
CASSFPREAFF
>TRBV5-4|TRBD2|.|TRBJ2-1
TGTGCCAGCAGCTGGGGGAGCGGGAGCCTGAATGAGCAGTTCTTC
CASSWGSGSLNEQFF
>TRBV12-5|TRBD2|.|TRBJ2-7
TGTGCTAGTGGGTGGACTAGCGGGGGGGCCGCGCAGTACTTC
CASGWTSGGAAQYF
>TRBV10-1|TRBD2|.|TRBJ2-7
TGCACCAGCAGTCCACGGACTAGCGGGAGGTACGAGCAGTACTTC
CTSSPRTSGRYEQYF
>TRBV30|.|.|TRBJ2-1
TGTGCCCTCAAATCGCTAGCCTCGGCCTACAATGAGCAGTTCTTC
CALKSLASAYNEQFF
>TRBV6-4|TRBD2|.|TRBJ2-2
TGTGCCAGCAGTGATTCAACTAGCGGGGACACCGGGGAGCTGTTTTTT
CASSDSTSGDTGELFF
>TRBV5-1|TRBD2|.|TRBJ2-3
TGCGCCAGCAGCAACGGACTAGCGGGATCCTTCGGCACAGATACGCAGTATTTT
CASSNGLAGSFGTDTQYF
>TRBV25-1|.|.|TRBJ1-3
TGTGCCAGCAGTGAGGGGGGGGAGGGGCCTGATTTT
CASSEGGEGPDF